This paragraph covers one TCR beta chain sequence. Some clones are missing from TCRdb's copy, which holds only in-frame ones; the method was immunoSEQ multiplex PCR. The sample has 200,000 to 300,000 clones, more than 75% seen once. CDR1 is SGHAT, CDR2 FQNNGV, per germline. The CDR3 loop spans 17 amino acids. V gave up 5 bases and J gave up 9 bases, with 26 bases separating them. The sample originates from a study of blood T cell repertoires in COVID-19. Material: peripheral blood. This chain connects TRBV11-2 to TRBJ2-1; a possible D gene is TRBD1 (5 bases). This receptor was obtained from a woman aged 40 to 50 who had recovered from COVID-19. Written as DNA, the CDR3 is TGTGCCAGCAGCCTAACCCGACAGAGACCCATCGGTGGTGAGCAGTTCTTC. This codes for CASSLTRQRPIGGEQFF.